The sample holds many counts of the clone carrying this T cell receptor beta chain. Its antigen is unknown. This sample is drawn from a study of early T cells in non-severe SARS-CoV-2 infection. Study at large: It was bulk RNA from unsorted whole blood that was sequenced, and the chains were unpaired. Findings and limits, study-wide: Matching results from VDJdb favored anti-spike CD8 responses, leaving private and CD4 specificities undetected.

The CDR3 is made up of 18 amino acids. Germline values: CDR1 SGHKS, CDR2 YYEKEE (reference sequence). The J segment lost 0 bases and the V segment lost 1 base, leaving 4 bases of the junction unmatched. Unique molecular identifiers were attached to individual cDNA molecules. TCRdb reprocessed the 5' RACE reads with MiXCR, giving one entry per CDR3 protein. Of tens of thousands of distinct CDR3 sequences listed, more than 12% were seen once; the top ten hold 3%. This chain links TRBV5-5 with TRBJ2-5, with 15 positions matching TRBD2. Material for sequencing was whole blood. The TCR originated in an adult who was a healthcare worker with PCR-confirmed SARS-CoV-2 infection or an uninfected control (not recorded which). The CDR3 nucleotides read TGTGCCAGCAGCTTGCCGGGACTAGCGGGGGGAAACCAAGAGACCCAGTACTTC. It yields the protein CASSLPGLAGGNQETQYF.